Listed below are T cell receptor beta chains from one sample, sequenced in a study of blood T cell repertoires in COVID-19. The repertoire was sequenced with immunoSEQ multiplex PCR; TCRdb's copy has only in-frame clones and lacks some. The table has under 95,000 clones, around 86% seen once. What was sequenced was peripheral blood. These receptor sequences come from a woman older than 75 with acute or convalescent COVID-19. Each CDR3 is given with its conserved first and last residue. The D gene is left open where the match is weak. Only some rows state a clone size, as once, few, many or a class for expanded clones.

j_call d_call clone_size v_call cdr3_nt cdr3_aa
TRBJ1-2 NA NA TRBV19 TGTGCCAGTAGCGAAGGGGCTAACTATGGCTACACCTTC CASSEGANYGYTF
TRBJ2-7 NA NA TRBV6-1 TGTGCCAGCAGTGAAGTTAGTTTTAGCTCCTACGAGCAGTACTTC CASSEVSFSSYEQYF
TRBJ2-1 TRBD1 NA TRBV3-1/TRBV3-2 TGTGCCAGCAGCCAAGCGGGACAGTACAATGAGCAGTTCTTC CASSQAGQYNEQFF
TRBJ1-5 NA NA TRBV20-1 TGCAGTGCTAGTGACCAGTATAGCAATCAGCCCCAGCATTTT CSASDQYSNQPQHF
TRBJ2-1 TRBD2 NA TRBV6-5 TGTGCCAGCAGTTACCGGACTAGCGGGGGTGAGCAGTTCTTC CASSYRTSGGEQFF
TRBJ2-3 TRBD2 NA TRBV4-2 TGTGCCAGCAGCCAATCCACGAGCGGGGGGGGAGATACGCAGTATTTT CASSQSTSGGGDTQYF
TRBJ2-7 TRBD2 NA TRBV28 TGTGCCAGCAGTGTGACTAGCGGGAGTTCTTACGAGCAGTACTTC CASSVTSGSSYEQYF
TRBJ1-1 NA NA TRBV4-2 TGTGCCAGCAGCCAAGATTTACCCAGGAACACTGAAGCTTTCTTT CASSQDLPRNTEAFF
TRBJ2-3 TRBD2 NA TRBV19 TGTGCCAGTAGACTCGGGGGGGCCGGCACAGATACGCAGTATTTT CASRLGGAGTDTQYF
TRBJ2-1 TRBD2 NA TRBV7-8 TGTGCCAGCAGCCTAGGGCCTAGCGGGAACAATGAGCAGTTCTTC CASSLGPSGNNEQFF
TRBJ1-2 TRBD1 NA TRBV11-3 TGTGCCAGCAGCTTACCGACAGGGAACTATGGCTACACCTTC CASSLPTGNYGYTF
TRBJ1-5 NA NA TRBV10-3 TGTGCCATCAGTCAGACAGGCCCCAACAATCAGCCCCAGCATTTT CAISQTGPNNQPQHF
TRBJ2-5 TRBD1 NA TRBV5-1 TGCGCCAGCAACAGGGGCCCTCAAGAGACCCAGTACTTC CASNRGPQETQYF
TRBJ2-3 NA NA TRBV6-5 TGTGCCAGCAGATCAGCGGCTAGCACAGATACGCAGTATTTT CASRSAASTDTQYF
TRBJ2-3 NA once TRBV5-4 TGTGCCAGCAGCTTGGTACCAGTAGATACGCAGTATTTT CASSLVPVDTQYF
TRBJ2-1 NA NA TRBV5-1 TGCGCCAGCAGCTTGGGTGGTCCTGCGGGAAATGAGCAGTTCTTC CASSLGGPAGNEQFF
TRBJ2-2 TRBD1 NA TRBV6-2/TRBV6-3 TGTGCCAGCAGTTACTCCCGGACAGGGATTATAGGGGAGCTGTTTTTT CASSYSRTGIIGELFF
TRBJ2-5 TRBD2 NA TRBV6-6 TGTGCCATCAGCCCGCTCGGGGGGAGAGAGACCCAGTACTTC CAISPLGGRETQYF